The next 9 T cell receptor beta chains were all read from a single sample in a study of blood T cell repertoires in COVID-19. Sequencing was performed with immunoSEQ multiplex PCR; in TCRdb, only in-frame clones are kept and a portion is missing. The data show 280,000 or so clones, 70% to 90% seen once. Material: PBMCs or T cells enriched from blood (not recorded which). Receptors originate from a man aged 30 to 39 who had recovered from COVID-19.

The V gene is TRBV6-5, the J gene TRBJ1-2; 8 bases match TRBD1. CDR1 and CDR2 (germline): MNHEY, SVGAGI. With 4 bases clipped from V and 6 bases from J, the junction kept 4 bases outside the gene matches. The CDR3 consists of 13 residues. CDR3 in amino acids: CASSLQGVNGYTF. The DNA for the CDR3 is TGTGCCAGCAGTTTACAGGGGGTGAATGGCTACACCTTC.

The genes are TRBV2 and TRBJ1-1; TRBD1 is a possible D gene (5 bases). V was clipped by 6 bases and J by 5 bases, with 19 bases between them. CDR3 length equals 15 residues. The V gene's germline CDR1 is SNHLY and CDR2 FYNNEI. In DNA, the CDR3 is TGTGCCAGCAGCTTCTACCCGGGGGGGGAGACTGAAGCTTTCTTT. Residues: CASSFYPGGETEAFF.

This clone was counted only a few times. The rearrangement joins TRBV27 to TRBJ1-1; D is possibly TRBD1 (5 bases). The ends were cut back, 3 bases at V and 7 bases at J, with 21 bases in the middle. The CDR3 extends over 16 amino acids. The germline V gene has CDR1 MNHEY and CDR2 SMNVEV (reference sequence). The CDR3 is CASSLLGDPATGEAFF. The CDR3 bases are TGTGCCAGCAGTTTGTTAGGAGACCCTGCCACAGGTGAAGCTTTCTTT.

This CDR3 reads CAWREGGNEQFF. CDR3 coding DNA: TGTGCCTGGAGGGAGGGGGGGAATGAGCAGTTCTTC. The genes are TRBV30 and TRBJ2-1; the D gene is possibly TRBD2 (7 bases). CDR3 length equals 12 residues. The V end lost 3 bases, the J end lost 7 bases, and 10 bases lay between the germline ends. From germline, CDR1 is GTSNPN and CDR2 SVGIG (reference sequence). The whole variable domain, remainder taken from reference TRBV30 and TRBJ2-1, is SQTIHQWPATLVQPVGSPLSLECTVEGTSNPNLYWYRQAAGRGLQLLFYSVGIGQISSEVPQNLSASRPQDRQFILSSKKLLLSDSGFYLCAWREGGNEQFFGPGTRLTVL.

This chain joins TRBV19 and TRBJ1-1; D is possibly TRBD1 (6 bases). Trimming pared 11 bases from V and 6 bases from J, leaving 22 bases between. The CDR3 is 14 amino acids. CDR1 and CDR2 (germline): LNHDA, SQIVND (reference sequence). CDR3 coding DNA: TGTGCCGTTGGGCGGGGGGGCGCGAGGTCTGAAGCTTTCTTT. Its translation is CAVGRGGARSEAFF.

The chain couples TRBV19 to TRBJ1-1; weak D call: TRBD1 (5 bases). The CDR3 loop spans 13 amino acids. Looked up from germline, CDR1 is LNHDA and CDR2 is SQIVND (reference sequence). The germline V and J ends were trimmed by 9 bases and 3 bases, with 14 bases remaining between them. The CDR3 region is CASHRWGDTEAFF. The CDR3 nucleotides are TGTGCCAGCCATCGGTGGGGGGACACTGAAGCTTTCTTT.

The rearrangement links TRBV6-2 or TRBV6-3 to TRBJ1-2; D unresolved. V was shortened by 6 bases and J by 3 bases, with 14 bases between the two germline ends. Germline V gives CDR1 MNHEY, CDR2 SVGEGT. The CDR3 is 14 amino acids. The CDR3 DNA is TGTGCCAGCAGCAAGGTTCAGGTCCACTATGGCTACACCTTC. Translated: CASSKVQVHYGYTF.

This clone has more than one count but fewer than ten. In DNA, the CDR3 is TGCGCCAGCAGCTGGGGACAGGGGAACTATGGCTACACCTTC. Residues: CASSWGQGNYGYTF. The V and J genes are TRBV5-1 and TRBJ1-2; 10 positions match TRBD1. The CDR3 extends over 14 amino acids. The V segment lost 3 bases and the J segment 2 bases; nucleotides outside the gene matches: 1. The germline CDR1 and CDR2 sequences are SGHRS and YFSETQ.

CDR3 amino acids: CASSRTRGRGADTQYF. In nucleotides, the CDR3 is TGTGCCAGTAGTAGGACCAGGGGTCGGGGAGCAGATACGCAGTATTTT. The chain links TRBV19 to TRBJ2-3; TRBD1 is a possible D gene (6 bases). The CDR3 extends over 16 amino acids. Trimming left V 4 bases short and J 4 bases short, with 18 bases between. Germline CDR1 and CDR2: LNHDA and SQIVND (reference sequence).